Sequencing of this T cell receptor beta chain was carried out in a study of blood T cell repertoires in COVID-19. The germline gives CDR1 SGHRS, CDR2 YFSETQ. Deletions cut 1 base from V and 3 bases from J, with 13 bases between. This CDR3 has 16 residues. Patients at the Seattle site were enrolled during active infection and followed longitudinally. How the authors handled the data: Amplification from reference gene primers served as the basis for estimated nucleated cell counts. TCRdb keeps only in-frame clones here, not all; method: immunoSEQ multiplex PCR. That table furnishes V, J and clone size, whereas the DNA furnished D and trimming. Of approximately 330,000 clones in the sample, over 80% were seen once.

Sequencing used peripheral blood. This TCR was sampled from a man aged 25 to 40 with COVID-19, enrolled during active disease. The gene calls are TRBV5-1 and TRBJ2-2; no reliable D call. CDR3 in DNA: TGCGCCAGCAGCTTGTCCAGGTCACGCTACACCGGGGAGCTGTTTTTT. Encoded protein: CASSLSRSRYTGELFF.